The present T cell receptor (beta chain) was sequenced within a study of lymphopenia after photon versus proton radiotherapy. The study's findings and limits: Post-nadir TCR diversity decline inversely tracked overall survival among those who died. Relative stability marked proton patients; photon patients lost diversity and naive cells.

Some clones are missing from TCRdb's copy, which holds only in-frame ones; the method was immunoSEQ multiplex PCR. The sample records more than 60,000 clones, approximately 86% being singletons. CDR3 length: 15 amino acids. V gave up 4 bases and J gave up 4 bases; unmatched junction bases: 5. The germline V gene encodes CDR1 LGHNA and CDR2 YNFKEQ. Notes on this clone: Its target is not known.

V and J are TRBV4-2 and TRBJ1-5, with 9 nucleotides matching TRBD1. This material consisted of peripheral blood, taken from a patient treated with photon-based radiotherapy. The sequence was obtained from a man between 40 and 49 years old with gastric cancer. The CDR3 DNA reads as TGTGCCAGCAGCCCGAAAGGACAGGGGAATCAGCCCCAGCATTTT. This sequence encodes CASSPKGQGNQPQHF.